This T cell receptor beta chain was sequenced in a study of cytomegalovirus exposure and HLA in healthy donors (dated by TCRdb to about 2017). Regarding the study in general: An earlier analysis of roughly 500 of the donors reported 276 Gb of sequence data and around 110 million unique TCR beta sequences obtained from roughly 180 million T cells. The study combined high-throughput TCR immunosequencing, statistical association of individual TCRs with disease status, and machine learning to predict cytomegalovirus infection status. Along with the approximately 700-subject first cohort, a separate validation cohort of approximately 110 different subjects was used. A handful of DR-DQ haplotypes were handled as single units for association and clustering because linkage in the cohort was strong. The genetic ancestry cluster associated with self-reported Caucasian donors included 70% to 85% of the 398 genotyped donors. Alongside the repertoire data, information on donor age, sex, ethnicity and CMV serostatus was compiled. On average, around 240,000 unique TCR beta nucleotide sequences were sequenced per donor among 350 to 400 genotyped donors of the cohort, with 15% to 20% of those sequences being non-productive. To study patterns of TCR occurrence, a later analysis re-analyzed previously published TCR beta repertoires from 500 to 850 donors and added high-resolution HLA genotyping. Typing coverage differed by locus: A, B, C, DRB1 and DQB1 were typed in about 629-640 donors, DQA1 in approximately 520, DPA1 in 600 to 610, and DPB1 in just under 490. Every discovery cohort repertoire had been produced on one sequencing platform. An early release covering roughly 600 HLA-typed donors comprised approximately 300 gigabases of sequencing data and tens of millions of unique TCR sequences. The study profiled the T cell repertoires of 550 to 700 subjects by immunosequencing and related them to cytomegalovirus serostatus. A later genetic analysis took genome-wide SNP genotypes for about three fifths of the 666 donors and used that subset as a discovery cohort. The study was designed to test whether signatures of past pathogen exposure could be identified by cataloging public T cell receptors. In an earlier analysis of several hundred of the donors, high-throughput TCR beta sequencing was used to judge whether each TCR beta V gene segment behaved as functional or pseudogenic. HLA typing included class I and class II loci at four-digit resolution. Rather than drawing on any new phenotypic data, the later analysis identified candidate immune exposures from TCR beta sequences and the way those sequences occurred across donors. Findings and caveats that apply to the study as a whole: Sequencing depth was assumed to be roughly uniform across donors in the presence/absence analyses, though that assumption may not hold. A later genetic analysis reported fewer N-insertions in productive TCRs among donors in an Asian-associated ancestry cluster than the roughly 700-donor mean. In a later analysis, several top co-occurrence clusters were reported to appear linked to parvovirus B19, influenza, CMV and Epstein-Barr virus. A few of the identified cytomegalovirus-associated TCR beta chains were confirmed in vitro to be specific for cytomegalovirus antigens. A later analysis associated roughly 17,000 TCR beta sequences with specific HLA alleles at a false discovery rate of 0.05. A further reported finding was that TCR beta sequences accurately predicted the HLA-A and HLA-B alleles for most subjects in the first cohort. A total of 164 TCR beta chains were listed by the study as associated with cytomegalovirus. The cohort was sequenced for TCR beta chains only, and without alpha or paired-chain data the features that could be detected were limited. The classifier was reported to diagnose cytomegalovirus status with high specificity and sensitivity in both the original and validation cohorts. Because HLA typing was unavailable for some donors at each locus, only the typed subset was used in association tests. CMV serostatus was the only immune exposure information available for the cohort. Some IMGT-functional V segments, including TRBV6-2 and TRBV6-3, could not be distinguished by the 87-base-pair reads and were therefore excluded. It was suggested by the authors that the approach could potentially be generalized to other disease states and immunological phenotypes. Because counts were too low, seventeen rarely observed V segments, including chromosome 9 orphons, were left out of the earlier analysis of some 640 of the donors. Assigning TCR associations to individual alleles was difficult when HLA alleles, especially DR and DQ, strongly co-occurred. Correlated functional status among segregating V segments might reflect linkage disequilibrium, but an unknown experimental factor could not be ruled out. According to a later analysis, TCR association rates differed among HLA loci, with DRB1 alleles showing the most associated TCRs and HLA-C alleles showing the fewest. A group of highly shared sequence variants was considered likely to be a technical artifact of the sequencing pipeline. A later genetic analysis associated a missense DCLRE1C variant with V-gene and J-gene trimming of TCR beta chains, and an independent cohort replicated the association. Most TCR sequences were seen in very few donors, while some public TCRs were found in many individuals. According to a later analysis, most CMV-associated TCR beta chains appeared to be HLA-restricted, and the HLA associations seemed to be driven largely by CMV exposure. In an earlier analysis of some 500 of the donors, most TCR beta V segments appeared in productive rearrangements about 87% or about 30% of the time, broadly matching IMGT annotations. In a later analysis, HLA-associated TCR beta chains were found to be more clonally expanded and to have lower generation probabilities than equally common non-associated chains.

Reading the germline V gene gives CDR1 MDHEN and CDR2 SYDVKM. V is shortened by 4 bases, J by 2 bases, and the region joining them spans 11 bases. From its cysteine to its phenylalanine, the CDR3 spans 14 amino acids. The entry retains the CDR3 DNA only, 42 bases that are in frame from base 1. Library preparation was by the immunoSEQ multiplex PCR assay. A mixture of 60 forward primers for TCR Vbeta segments and 13 reverse primers for TCR Jbeta segments was used in the multiplex PCR. A multiplex PCR assay on genomic DNA amplified the CDR3 region of rearranged TCR beta genes. On the Illumina HiSeq System, the amplified TCR beta libraries were sequenced as 87-base-pair reads. Per the original workflow: A later analysis tallied around 82 million unique TCR beta chains across the 666 repertoires, and approximately 12 million of those chains were shared by two or more donors. Raw reads were error-corrected and collapsed into unique sequences by a nearest-neighbor algorithm in which closely related sequences were merged to remove PCR and sequencing errors. To assign V, D and J gene segments, CDR3 sequences were aligned to IMGT reference sequences. For a sequence to be retained, at least a six-nucleotide match to both a V gene segment and a J gene segment was required. Rearrangements were called productive when the CDR3 lacked stop codons and stayed in frame with V and J; all others were non-productive. Following IMGT convention, CDR3 was defined as the stretch from the second conserved V-encoded cysteine up to the conserved J-encoded phenylalanine. The earlier analysis of approximately 500 of the donors excluded sequences that lacked an unambiguous match to a single V gene segment. In an earlier analysis of 587 of the donors, a V segment was called functional when productive rearrangements were above 56.7%, and segregating when the standard deviation between donors exceeded 5%. A statistical classification framework was developed to diagnose cytomegalovirus status using the catalog of TCR beta chain sequences. A later analysis assigned V and J genes by comparing TCR nucleotide sequences with IMGT/GENE-DB human TR gene sequences. In a later analysis, CDR3 sequences and most-parsimonious VDJ recombination scenarios were assigned using the TCRdist pipeline. A later analysis defined each TCR beta chain by its CDR3 amino acid sequence plus V-gene family, and excluded reads lacking a unique V-gene family. A later analysis removed nearly 600 highly shared, low-generation-probability nucleotide sequences to deal with suspected cross-contamination and a sequencing artifact. In a later analysis, a clonal expansion index was calculated for each public chain from normalized within-repertoire ranks of inferred template counts. Generation probabilities in a later analysis came from a VDJ recombination model fitted to out-of-frame rearrangements, and those results were checked against IGoR. A later analysis scored TCR-TCR, TCR-HLA and TCR-CMV co-occurrence with hypergeometric tests, applying a repertoire-size bias correction to TCR pairs. To estimate false discovery rates, a later analysis permuted the HLA or CMV assignments 20 times. In a later analysis, co-occurring TCRs were grouped with DBSCAN, and TCRdist sequence similarity was added when clustering was performed within HLA-allele-positive subsets. Co-occurrence clustering excluded repertoires with fewer than 30,000 or more than 120,000 public chains, plus five with anomalous nucleotide sharing. TCRdb re-hosts the immuneACCESS table, in-frame sequences only. Its copies lack some clones; in the studies checked, an unresolved V gene accounts for under half of them, and the cause for the rest is not known. Clone size and the V and J calls come from that table; the DNA yielded D and trimming. Recorded for this sample are over 150,000 clones; 60% to 80% of them occurred a single time. The biggest ten clones account for approximately 1.4% of the sample.

A word on this clone: Its specific antigen is unknown. Base qualities are missing; no much larger clone stands one base away.

The cohort consisted of 600 to 700 healthy bone marrow donors. All cohort members were sampled while nominally healthy, although unrecorded immune exposures were likely present. The donor tested CMV seronegative and was one of the 352 seronegative cohort members. Every donor gave a peripheral blood sample, and the peripheral blood mononuclear cells from that sample were used for TCR beta sequencing. The Qiagen DNeasy Blood Extraction Kit was used to extract genomic DNA from the blood cell samples. The chain joins TRBV28 to TRBJ2-5; a weak D assignment points to TRBD2 (6 bases agree). Sequencing used PBMCs. This receptor was obtained from a man aged 60-69 years in good health and CMV-seronegative. The CDR3 sequence is CASSSLGGQETQYF. The DNA is TGTGCCAGCAGTTCCCTGGGGGGACAAGAGACCCAGTACTTC.